This entry lists 25 T cell receptor beta chains sequenced from one sample in a study of blood T cell repertoires in COVID-19. The protocol was immunoSEQ multiplex PCR, while the TCRdb copy is restricted to in-frame clones and leaves out a portion. There are roughly 200,000 clones in the sample; roughly 89% occur only once, and around 0.63% lies in the top ten. Sequencing was carried out using peripheral blood. These receptors originate from a man aged 45 to 65 with acute or convalescent COVID-19.

There are a few counts of this clone. V usage is TRBV20-1 and J usage is TRBJ1-1; D not resolved. The CDR3 spans 10 residues. Looked up from germline, CDR1 is DFQATT and CDR2 is SNEGSKA (reference sequence). Trimming removed 6 bases at V and 11 bases at J, with 13 bases between. The CDR3 spells CSATNLTAFF. CDR3 nucleotides: TGCAGTGCCACCAACCTAACGGCTTTCTTT.

The chain couples TRBV30 to TRBJ2-3; 12 nucleotides line up with TRBD2. The CDR3 consists of 15 residues. Per the germline V gene, CDR1 is GTSNPN and CDR2 is SVGIG (reference sequence). J was trimmed by 6 bases and V by 5 bases; bases with no gene match: 9. CDR3 loop: CAWALAGGLGDTQYF. The DNA of the CDR3 is TGTGCCTGGGCCCTAGCGGGGGGGCTAGGGGATACGCAGTATTTT.

CDR3: CASSKTTGGEGGYTF. The CDR3 DNA sequence: TGTGCCAGCAGTAAAACGACAGGGGGCGAGGGAGGCTACACCTTC. The V call is TRBV11-2, the J call TRBJ1-2, with TRBD1 matching over 10 bases. After removal of 6 bases from V and 8 bases from J, the junction contained 12 bases not matched to a gene. Germline V gives CDR1 SGHAT, CDR2 FQNNGV. The CDR3 runs 15 residues.

The chain has TRBV12-3 or TRBV12-4 and TRBJ2-4; TRBD1 aligns across 7 bases. The V and J ends lost 6 bases and 9 bases, in that order; junction bases with no gene match: 5. This CDR3 contains 12 residues. The CDR3 is CASSIQGSIQYF. CDR3 in DNA: TGTGCCAGCAGCATACAGGGGAGCATTCAGTACTTC.

The rearrangement joins TRBV5-1 to TRBJ1-4; D perhaps matches TRBD1 (6 bases). Trimming took off 4 bases at V and 4 bases at J, with 14 bases between the two ends. Looked up from germline, CDR1 is SGHRS and CDR2 is YFSETQ. The CDR3 totals 15 residues. The DNA of the CDR3 is TGCGCCAGCAGCCCCGAGGGGGGGGATAATGAAAAACTGTTTTTT. Amino acids: CASSPEGGDNEKLFF.

This chain joins TRBV6-5 and TRBJ2-5; 8 bases map to TRBD1. This CDR3 is built from 13 residues. The junction had 1 base not matched to a gene; V was cut back by 5 bases and J by 2 bases. In germline, CDR1 is MNHEY, CDR2 SVGAGI. CDR3 sequence (DNA): TGTGCCAGCAGTCGACAGGGGCAAGAGACCCAGTACTTC. Encoded protein: CASSRQGQETQYF.

V gene TRBV3-1 (or the pseudogene TRBV3-2) combines with J gene TRBJ2-7, with D hard to call. Trimming removed 0 bases from V and 0 bases from J, with 12 bases in between. The CDR3 covers 16 residues. CDR1 is LGHDT and CDR2 is YNNKEL in the germline V gene (reference sequence). The chain's CDR3 is CASSQEFLESSYEQYV. In DNA, the CDR3 is TGTGCCAGCAGCCAAGAATTTTTAGAAAGCTCCTACGAGCAGTACGTC.

V usage is TRBV18 and J usage is TRBJ2-2; D unresolved. The germline CDR1 and CDR2 sequences are KGHSH and LQKENI. This CDR3 is built from 14 residues. The V and J ends lost 0 bases and 4 bases respectively, with 6 bases between them. The CDR3 nucleotides are TGTGCCAGCTCACCACCTAGATCCACCGGGGAGCTGTTTTTT. It encodes CASSPPRSTGELFF.

This chain connects TRBV19 to TRBJ1-5; 7 positions match TRBD1. CDR3 size: 15 residues. In germline, CDR1 is LNHDA, CDR2 SQIVND (reference sequence). Trimming cost V 5 bases and J 0 bases; bases outside gene matches: 4. CDR3 in amino acids: CASSWDSYSNQPQHF. The CDR3, as DNA: TGTGCCAGTAGTTGGGACAGCTATAGCAATCAGCCCCAGCATTTT.

The chain joins TRBV9 to TRBJ1-4; the match to TRBD1 covers 11 bases. The trim removed 3 bases at V and 2 bases at J, leaving 6 bases unmatched. CDR3 length equals 17 residues. Germline CDR1 is SGDLS and CDR2 is YYNGEE. The CDR3 sequence is CASSGGQGGWTNEKLFF. The CDR3 DNA follows: TGTGCCAGCAGCGGGGGACAGGGGGGATGGACTAATGAAAAACTGTTTTTT.

This chain links TRBV27 with TRBJ1-2; D is possibly TRBD1 (6 bases). Between the trimmed V and J ends, which lost 1 base and 6 bases, there was a span of 9 bases. CDR3 size: 13 residues. Germline V gene lookup returns CDR1 MNHEY and CDR2 SMNVEV (reference sequence). Here the CDR3 reads CASSLWGQDGYTF. The CDR3 DNA reads TGTGCCAGCAGTTTATGGGGGCAGGATGGCTACACCTTC.

V gene TRBV25-1 combines with J gene TRBJ2-2, with 8 nucleotides matching TRBD1. Trimming cost V 3 bases and J 3 bases; bases outside gene matches: 12. CDR1 and CDR2 from the germline V gene are MGHDK and SYGVNS. This CDR3 comprises 18 residues. The CDR3 spells CASSDTGEQGGYTGELFF. The DNA of the CDR3 is TGTGCCAGCAGTGATACCGGCGAACAGGGGGGATACACCGGGGAGCTGTTTTTT.

V usage is TRBV4-3 and J usage is TRBJ1-1, with D hard to call. The germline V gene encodes CDR1 LGHNA and CDR2 YSLEER. The length of the CDR3 is 15 residues. V dropped 0 bases and J dropped 0 bases, with 8 bases sitting between them. CDR3 in amino acids: CASSQDTTVNTEAFF. The CDR3 DNA reads TGCGCCAGCAGCCAAGATACCACAGTGAACACTGAAGCTTTCTTT.

The chain couples TRBV7-2 to TRBJ2-1; TRBD2 is a possible D gene (6 bases). The CDR3 length is 15 residues. V shed 5 bases and J shed 8 bases, with 19 bases lying between them. The germline gives CDR1 SGHTA, CDR2 FQGNSA. The CDR3 coding sequence is TGTGCCAGCAGCCGCGCGGGGAGTGCATTCGATGAGCAGTTCTTC. It is translated as CASSRAGSAFDEQFF.

The chain combines TRBV27 with TRBJ2-7; tentative D call: TRBD1 (5 bases). Trimming took 4 bases from V and 3 from J, leaving 7 bases between them. The CDR3 extends over 12 amino acids. From germline, CDR1 is MNHEY and CDR2 SMNVEV (reference sequence). The CDR3 spells CASSYRIYEQYV. CDR3 bases: TGTGCCAGCAGTTACAGGATCTACGAGCAGTACGTC.

Only one count was recorded for this clone. The chain carries TRBV2 and TRBJ2-5; TRBD2 might be the D (6 bases). Trimming stripped 3 bases from V and 3 bases from J, with 14 bases between. The CDR3 extends over 15 amino acids. From germline, CDR1 is SNHLY and CDR2 FYNNEI. The CDR3 DNA reads as TGTGCCAGCAGTGAGGGTAGCGGAGGAAAAGAGACCCAGTACTTC. It codes for CASSEGSGGKETQYF.

This clone was observed once. The genes are TRBV10-1 and TRBJ1-5, with D unclear. Looked up from germline, CDR1 is WNHNN and CDR2 is SYGVQD (reference sequence). V lost 7 bases to trimming and J lost 3 bases, with 16 bases between them. This CDR3 is built from 15 residues. The CDR3 DNA reads TGCGCCAGCACCAGAATACAAGATATCAATCAGCCCCAGCATTTT. Its translation is CASTRIQDINQPQHF.

This chain connects TRBV11-1 to TRBJ1-1; TRBD1 matches 8 bases. The V and J ends lost 0 bases and 6 bases, in that order; junction bases with no gene match: 0. The CDR3 is made up of 13 amino acids. CDR1 SGHAT and CDR2 FQDESV come from the germline V gene (reference sequence). CDR3: CASSLARGPEAFF. CDR3 sequence (DNA): TGTGCCAGCAGCTTAGCCAGGGGGCCTGAAGCTTTCTTT.

This sequence joins TRBV6-2 or TRBV6-3 and TRBJ1-6; TRBD1 matches at 8 bases. J was trimmed by 13 bases and V by 6 bases; bases with no gene match: 8. CDR1 is MNHEY and CDR2 is SVGEGT in the germline V gene. The CDR3 is 13 residues long. The CDR3 DNA follows: TGTGCCAGCAGCCGTGGACAGGGCTCGCCCCTCCACTTT. Translating it yields CASSRGQGSPLHF.

J is TRBJ2-1 and V is TRBV27; 7 bases agree with TRBD1. V lost 8 bases to trimming and J lost 4 bases; unmatched junction nucleotides: 8. Germline lookup yields CDR1 MNHEY and CDR2 SMNVEV (reference sequence). This CDR3 has 14 amino acids. CDR3 DNA sequence: TGTGCCAGCGCGCCCGACAGGGCATACAATGAGCAGTTCTTC. It codes for CASAPDRAYNEQFF.

The CDR3 region is CSVGSGTDQPQHF. CDR3 bases: TGCAGCGTTGGGTCCGGGACAGATCAGCCCCAGCATTTT. J is TRBJ1-5 and V is TRBV29-1; 7 nucleotides agree with TRBD1. The ends lost 4 bases at V and 5 bases at J; junction bases unmatched: 5. The CDR3 has 13 residues. CDR1 is SQVTM, CDR2 ANQGSEA, per germline. The whole variable domain, remainder taken from reference TRBV29-1 and TRBJ1-5, is SAVISQKPSRDICQRGTSLTIQCQVDSQVTMMFWYRQQPGQSLTLIATANQGSEATYESGFVIDKFPISRPNLTFSTLTVSNMSPEDSSIYLCSVGSGTDQPQHFGDGTRLSIL.

The chain uses TRBV18 and TRBJ2-1; 13 bases match TRBD2. With 3 bases clipped from V and 10 bases from J, the junction kept 9 bases outside the gene matches. The germline CDR1 and CDR2 sequences are KGHSH and LQKENI. CDR3 length: 16 amino acids. The CDR3: CASSPGLAGASGEQFF. As DNA, the CDR3 is TGTGCCAGCTCACCCGGACTAGCGGGGGCCTCGGGGGAGCAGTTCTTC. The whole variable domain, filled in from reference TRBV18 and TRBJ2-1, reads NAGVMQNPRHLVRRRGQEARLRCSPMKGHSHVYWYRQLPEEGLKFMVYLQKENIIDESGMPKERFSAEFPKEGPSILRIQQVVRGDSAAYFCASSPGLAGASGEQFFGPGTRLTVL.

The V and J genes are TRBV14 and TRBJ1-5; D is perhaps TRBD1 (5 bases). Trimming left V 1 base short and J 4 bases short, with 11 bases between. The CDR3 contains 15 residues. CDR1 is SGHDN and CDR2 is FVKESK in the germline V gene. The CDR3 is CASSQGGQGNQPQHF. The CDR3, as DNA: TGTGCCAGCAGCCAAGGGGGTCAGGGAAATCAGCCCCAGCATTTT.

V usage is TRBV7-7 and J usage is TRBJ2-1; 15 positions match TRBD2. CDR1 is SSHAT and CDR2 is FNYEAQ in the germline V gene (reference sequence). CDR3 length: 16 amino acids. The J segment lost 4 bases and the V segment lost 3 bases, leaving 1 base of the junction unmatched. DNA for the CDR3: TGTGCCAGCAGCTTCGGGACTAGCGGGAGGTACAATGAGCAGTTCTTC. This codes for CASSFGTSGRYNEQFF.

The chain links TRBV7-2 to TRBJ1-5; no clear D gene. V lost 2 bases to trimming and J lost 5 bases, with 10 bases between them. Germline values: CDR1 SGHTA, CDR2 FQGNSA. The CDR3 is made up of 14 amino acids. The CDR3, as DNA: TGTGCCAGCAGCTTACCGGGGAATTATCAGCCCCAGCATTTT. Translation gives CASSLPGNYQPQHF.